Following are 29 T cell receptor beta chains from one sample sequenced in a study of blood T cell repertoires in COVID-19. The table came from immunoSEQ multiplex PCR; TCRdb's copy has only in-frame clones and leaves some out. Of about 93,000 clones detected, roughly 85% appear once; the ten largest clones hold approximately 15%. The sample consisted of peripheral blood. The source of these receptors is a human donor in a cohort sampled during active COVID-19.

V usage is TRBV3-1 (or the pseudogene TRBV3-2) and J usage is TRBJ2-7, with D possibly TRBD1 on 6 matching bases. CDR1 is LGHDT, CDR2 YNNKEL, per germline (reference sequence). This CDR3 has 15 residues. Trimming removed 5 bases at V and 4 bases at J, with 18 bases between. This chain's CDR3 is CASSETGPRYYEQYF. The CDR3 DNA follows: TGTGCCAGCAGCGAAACAGGGCCCCGATATTACGAGCAGTACTTC.

J is TRBJ2-4 and V is TRBV15, with a tentative D call TRBD2 (5 bases). CDR1 LNHNV and CDR2 YYDKDF come from the germline V gene (reference sequence). The CDR3 is 15 residues long. Deletions cut 5 bases from V and 7 bases from J, with 18 bases between. CDR3 loop: CATSLSGAPGNIQYF. CDR3 DNA: TGTGCCACCAGCCTCTCAGGTGCCCCGGGGAACATTCAGTACTTC.

The CDR3 bases are TGTGCCAGCAGTGTTCAGCGGGGGGGGGCAGATACGCAGTATTTT. This translates into CASSVQRGGADTQYF. The V and J genes are TRBV2 and TRBJ2-3; TRBD2 matches at 10 bases. Germline V gene sequence: CDR1 SNHLY, CDR2 FYNNEI. V shed 4 bases, J shed 4 bases, and the junction held 5 bases outside the gene matches. The CDR3 consists of 15 residues.

V is TRBV11-1 and J is TRBJ2-3; D unresolved. V lost 0 bases to trimming and J lost 6 bases, with 13 bases between them. Germline CDR1 SGHAT, CDR2 FQDESV (reference sequence). The CDR3 runs 15 residues. The CDR3 DNA follows: TGTGCCAGCAGCTTAGCAGAGAAACTCAAGGATACGCAGTATTTT. Its protein is CASSLAEKLKDTQYF.

CDR3 protein: CASSWYGGSTDTQYF. Here the CDR3 DNA reads TGTGCCAGCAGTTGGTACGGCGGAAGCACAGATACGCAGTATTTT. V is TRBV7-3 and J is TRBJ2-3; D is undetermined. Looked up from germline, CDR1 is SGHTA and CDR2 is FQGTGA. The CDR3 has 15 residues. V was pared by 6 bases and J by 0 bases, with 13 bases between.

The CDR3 nucleotides read TGTGCCAGCAGGCCTGGACATTTCAATCAGCCCCAGCATTTT. Translated, it gives CASRPGHFNQPQHF. J is TRBJ1-5 and V is TRBV6-5; possible D gene TRBD1, 5 bases. This CDR3 has 14 amino acids. The ends were cut back, 6 bases at V and 3 bases at J, with 12 bases in the middle. Per germline, CDR1 MNHEY and CDR2 SVGAGI.

This clone was recorded once. This chain joins TRBV5-1 and TRBJ2-7, with 7 bases that match TRBD2. This CDR3 region has 14 residues. J gave up 6 bases and V 0 bases, and 6 bases lay outside the gene matches. CDR1 SGHRS and CDR2 YFSETQ come from the germline V gene. The CDR3 coding sequence is TGCGCCAGCAGCTTGGCCAGCCCGGGGGGCGAGCAGTACTTC. It is translated as CASSLASPGGEQYF.

This clone has more than one count but fewer than ten. The gene calls are TRBV30 and TRBJ1-5; TRBD1 might be the D (5 bases). CDR1 and CDR2 from the germline V gene are GTSNPN and SVGIG (reference sequence). This CDR3 is built from 16 residues. V shed 0 bases and J shed 4 bases, with 16 bases lying between them. CDR3 coding DNA: TGTGCCTGGAGTGTAGCGCCCGGGGGGGGGAATCAGCCCCAGCATTTT. This codes for CAWSVAPGGGNQPQHF.

The V call is TRBV5-1, the J call TRBJ2-1; 8 nucleotides match TRBD2. V dropped 1 base and J dropped 4; count of bases not matched to a gene: 4. Per the germline V gene, CDR1 is SGHRS and CDR2 is YFSETQ. The CDR3 runs 15 residues. This CDR3 reads CASSLWAGGYNEQFF. CDR3 DNA sequence: TGCGCCAGCAGCTTGTGGGCGGGGGGTTACAATGAGCAGTTCTTC. Full variable domain (remainder filled in from reference TRBV5-1 and TRBJ2-1): KAGVTQTPRYLIKTRGQQVTLSCSPISGHRSVSWYQQTPGQGLQFLFEYFSETQRNKGNFPGRFSGRQFSNSRSEMNVSTLELGDSALYLCASSLWAGGYNEQFFGPGTRLTVL.

The chain couples TRBV3-1 (or the pseudogene TRBV3-2) to TRBJ2-2, with D possibly matching TRBD1 (5 bases). The V gene's germline CDR1 is LGHDT and CDR2 YNNKEL (reference sequence). The CDR3 totals 15 residues. Trimming removed 1 base at V and 1 base at J, with 7 bases between. CDR3 nucleotides: TGTGCCAGCAGCCAAGCAGGGAAGAACACCGGGGAGCTGTTTTTT. Translated, it gives CASSQAGKNTGELFF.

The chain is built from TRBV19 and TRBJ1-2; D not certain. Trimming removed 3 bases at V and 6 bases at J, with 20 bases between. Per germline, CDR1 LNHDA and CDR2 SQIVND (reference sequence). This CDR3 has 16 residues. DNA of the CDR3: TGTGCCAGTAGTATCGGCCCGGAGGTCATGTCGAATGGCTACACCTTC. Translation gives CASSIGPEVMSNGYTF.

This sequence joins TRBV5-1 and TRBJ2-7; possible D gene TRBD2, 6 bases. The germline CDR1 and CDR2 sequences are SGHRS and YFSETQ. The CDR3 covers 14 residues. The V and J ends lost 0 bases and 5 bases respectively, with 12 bases between them. Here the CDR3 reads CASSLGLEANEQYF. CDR3 DNA: TGCGCCAGCAGCTTGGGACTAGAGGCCAACGAGCAGTACTTC.

The J gene is TRBJ2-5, the V gene TRBV7-9, with TRBD2 as a possible D gene (7 bases). Germline V gives CDR1 SEHNR, CDR2 FQNEAQ (reference sequence). V dropped 7 bases and J dropped 1 base, with 16 bases sitting between them. This CDR3 is 15 amino acids long. For the CDR3, the DNA is TGTGCCAGCAATTCCCGTGGGGGGGCCCAAGAGACCCAGTACTTC. This sequence encodes CASNSRGGAQETQYF.

A single count supports this clone. The J gene is TRBJ2-7, the V gene TRBV12-5; 8 positions agree with TRBD2. With 1 base clipped from V and 7 bases from J, the junction kept 9 bases outside the gene matches. The CDR3 has 15 amino acids. Germline V gene sequence: CDR1 LGHNT, CDR2 FRNRAP. CDR3 in DNA: TGTGCTAGTGGTTTGGATGGGGGCGGGAGGCGTGAGCAGTACTTC. Protein: CASGLDGGGRREQYF.

V usage is TRBV15 and J usage is TRBJ2-1; no clear D gene. The CDR3 has 16 amino acids. V gave up 4 bases and J gave up 9 bases, with 22 bases separating them. Germline V lookup: CDR1 LNHNV, CDR2 YYDKDF (reference sequence). For the CDR3, the DNA is TGTGCCACCAGCACCAACGAACGGCTAGTCGCTGTTGAGCAGTTCTTC. It is translated as CATSTNERLVAVEQFF.

The count of this clone is one. The chain joins TRBV5-1 to TRBJ2-3, with 12 nucleotides matching TRBD2. V was pared by 0 bases and J by 2 bases, with 1 base of the junction left unmatched. The CDR3 loop spans 16 amino acids. The germline V gene has CDR1 SGHRS and CDR2 YFSETQ. The CDR3: CASSLGTSGTTDTQYF. DNA of the CDR3: TGCGCCAGCAGCTTGGGGACTAGCGGGACCACAGATACGCAGTATTTT.

The V and J genes are TRBV3-1 (or the pseudogene TRBV3-2) and TRBJ2-1; 11 bases match TRBD2. CDR3 length: 15 amino acids. V was pared by 6 bases and J by 6 bases, with 7 bases of the junction left unmatched. Germline values: CDR1 LGHDT, CDR2 YNNKEL (reference sequence). This CDR3 reads CASRLAGGPGNEQFF. The CDR3 DNA is TGTGCCAGCAGATTAGCGGGAGGGCCAGGCAATGAGCAGTTCTTC.

J is TRBJ2-3 and V is TRBV11-2; 11 bases map to TRBD2. V was pared by 6 bases and J by 1 base, with 6 bases of the junction left unmatched. The CDR3 loop spans 16 amino acids. CDR1 and CDR2 (germline): SGHAT, FQNNGV. The CDR3 reads CASSKGLAGRTDTQYF. Written as DNA, the CDR3 is TGTGCCAGCAGTAAAGGACTAGCGGGTCGCACAGATACGCAGTATTTT.

The chain is built from TRBV18 and TRBJ1-5; D is unresolved. Germline CDR1 is KGHSH and CDR2 is LQKENI. The V and J ends lost 3 bases and 7 bases respectively, with 10 bases between them. The CDR3 is 13 amino acids. This chain's CDR3 is CASSPGNGQPQHF. The CDR3 region has the DNA TGTGCCAGCTCACCCGGGAACGGCCAGCCCCAGCATTTT.

The chain combines TRBV19 with TRBJ1-1, with 9 nucleotides matching TRBD1. CDR1 LNHDA and CDR2 SQIVND come from the germline V gene (reference sequence). Trimming cost V 10 bases and J 0 bases; bases outside gene matches: 3. The CDR3 is 13 amino acids. The CDR3 DNA sequence: TGTGCCACCGGACAGGGGATGAACACTGAAGCTTTCTTT. Protein product: CATGQGMNTEAFF. Full variable domain (missing parts from reference TRBV19 and TRBJ1-1): DGGITQSPKYLFRKEGQNVTLSCEQNLNHDAMYWYRQDPGQGLRLIYYSQIVNDFQKGDIAEGYSVSREKKESFPLTVTSAQKNPTAFYLCATGQGMNTEAFFGQGTRLTVV.

V is TRBV2 and J is TRBJ1-2, with 7 bases identical to TRBD1. CDR1 is SNHLY, CDR2 FYNNEI, per germline. J gave up 4 bases and V 0 bases, and 8 bases lay outside the gene matches. This CDR3 has 16 residues. The CDR3 bases are TGTGCCAGCAGTGAAGCGAGTAACAGGGGCCTCTATGGCTACACCTTC. It translates to CASSEASNRGLYGYTF.

The J gene is TRBJ2-1, the V gene TRBV5-1, with 12 nucleotides matching TRBD1. Germline V gives CDR1 SGHRS, CDR2 YFSETQ. The V gene end was trimmed by 2 bases and the J gene end by 10 bases; junction bases not matched to a gene: 7. The CDR3 runs to 15 residues. Here the CDR3 DNA reads TGCGCCAGCAGCTTACAGGGACAGGGGGCAGGGGAGCAGTTCTTC. Translation: CASSLQGQGAGEQFF.

This sequence joins TRBV15 and TRBJ2-7; 7 bases are a match to TRBD2. Germline V gives CDR1 LNHNV, CDR2 YYDKDF (reference sequence). CDR3 length: 13 residues. V trimming: 8 bases; J trimming: 7 bases; junction bases outside the gene matches: 11. The CDR3 DNA follows: TGTGCCACCGGGCGGGAGCCTCTGGGGGAGCAGTACTTC. As protein: CATGREPLGEQYF.

The J gene is TRBJ2-2, the V gene TRBV2; no definite D call. This CDR3 has 12 amino acids. Trimming removed 6 bases at V and 2 bases at J, with 4 bases between. Looked up from germline, CDR1 is SNHLY and CDR2 is FYNNEI. The CDR3 protein is CASRSNTGELFF. The CDR3 region has the DNA TGTGCCAGCAGGTCTAACACCGGGGAGCTGTTTTTT.

The rearrangement uses TRBV5-6 and TRBJ1-2; D ambiguous. V lost 1 base and J lost 4, with 11 bases in between. The CDR3 consists of 14 residues. CDR1 and CDR2 (germline): SGHDT, YYEEEE. This CDR3 is CASSLLAMSYGYTF. The CDR3 nucleotides read TGTGCCAGCAGCTTGTTAGCGATGAGCTATGGCTACACCTTC.

There are a few counts of this clone. Here the CDR3 DNA reads TGTGCCAGCAGCCCAGGGGTTAGCAATCAGCCCCAGCATTTT. Protein: CASSPGVSNQPQHF. The chain recombines TRBV7-9 with TRBJ1-5, with a possible D match to TRBD1 (6 bases). The germline V and J ends were trimmed by 5 bases and 0 bases, with 8 bases remaining between them. CDR3 size: 14 residues. Germline-derived CDR1 and CDR2 are SEHNR and FQNEAQ (reference sequence).

The chain recombines TRBV6-4 with TRBJ2-1, with D possibly matching TRBD2 (5 bases). Trimming left V 0 bases short and J 6 bases short, with 12 bases between. In germline, CDR1 is MRHNA, CDR2 SNTAGT. The CDR3 length is 15 residues. DNA for the CDR3: TGTGCCAGCAGTGACTCTGGCGGACTGGTCAATGAGCAGTTCTTC. Its translation: CASSDSGGLVNEQFF.

This clone was detected a few times. The genes are TRBV3-1 (or the pseudogene TRBV3-2) and TRBJ2-5; TRBD2 matches 8 bases. Germline V gives CDR1 LGHDT, CDR2 YNNKEL (reference sequence). The CDR3 contains 15 residues. With 2 bases clipped from V and 4 bases from J, the junction kept 6 bases outside the gene matches. This CDR3 is CASSQRGGMRETQYF. In DNA, the CDR3 is TGTGCCAGCAGCCAACGGGGGGGCATGAGAGAGACCCAGTACTTC.

There are a few counts of this clone. The gene calls are TRBV9 and TRBJ1-2, with 11 bases fitting TRBD1. Germline assignment: CDR1 SGDLS and CDR2 YYNGEE. V lost 0 bases to trimming and J lost 4 bases; unmatched junction nucleotides: 2. The CDR3 extends over 15 amino acids. The CDR3 nucleotides are TGTGCCAGCAGCGTAGCCGGGACAGGGGGCTATGGCTACACCTTC. Residues: CASSVAGTGGYGYTF.